The clone carrying this T cell receptor beta chain came up once. These data belong to a study of blood T cell repertoires in COVID-19. Study in general: The United States, Italy and Spain supplied acute and convalescent COVID-19 samples. The analysed material was cDNA or gDNA that came from T cells, B-cell-depleted T cells, or PBMCs.

Germline loops: CDR1 SGDLS, CDR2 YYNGEE. Deletions cut 3 bases from V and 8 bases from J, with 9 bases between. The length of the CDR3 is 12 residues. In the source study's methods: How many nucleated cells were present was estimated from reference gene primer amplification. TCRdb's table, derived via immunoSEQ multiplex PCR, lists solely in-frame clones and lacks some. V and J calls and clone size follow that table, whereas D and trimming were derived from the DNA. Of about 35,000 clones listed, about 86% are singletons. The clonotype was recovered from a woman aged 70-85 years with active COVID-19. The chain combines TRBV9 with TRBJ2-1; D is unclear. Sample: peripheral blood. The DNA for the CDR3 is TGTGCCAGCAGCGGCGGTACTGATGAGCAGTTCTTC. Protein: CASSGGTDEQFF.